This T cell receptor beta chain derives from a study of blood T cell repertoires in COVID-19. Measured with immunoSEQ multiplex PCR; TCRdb has only the in-frame clones, and not every one. The sample lists about 410,000 clones, roughly 91% occurring once. This clone showed up just once. This clonotype was obtained from a man aged 18 to 30 who had recovered from COVID-19. The sequenced sample consisted of PBMCs or T cells enriched from blood (not recorded which).

CDR3 sequence reads: CASSPQGFVGELFF. CDR3 nucleotide sequence: TGCGCCAGCAGCCCACAGGGATTTGTCGGGGAGCTGTTTTTT. The chain combines TRBV4-1 with TRBJ2-2; the D gene is possibly TRBD1 (6 bases). Trimming removed 4 bases at V and 7 bases at J, with 13 bases between. This CDR3 contains 14 residues. Per germline, CDR1 MGHRA and CDR2 YSYEKL.